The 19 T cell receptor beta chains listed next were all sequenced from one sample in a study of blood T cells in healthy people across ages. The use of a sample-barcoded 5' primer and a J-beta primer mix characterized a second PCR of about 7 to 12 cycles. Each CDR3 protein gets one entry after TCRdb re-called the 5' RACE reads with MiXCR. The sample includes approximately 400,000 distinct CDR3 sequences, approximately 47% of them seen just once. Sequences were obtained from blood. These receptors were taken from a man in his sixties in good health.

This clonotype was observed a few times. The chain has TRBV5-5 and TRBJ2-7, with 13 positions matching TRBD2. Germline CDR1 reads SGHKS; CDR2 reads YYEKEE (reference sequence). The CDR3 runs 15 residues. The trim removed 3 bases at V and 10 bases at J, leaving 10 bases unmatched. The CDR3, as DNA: TGTGCCAGCAGCTCCGGGACTAGCGGGACTATCAGACAGTACTTC. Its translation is CASSSGTSGTIRQYF.

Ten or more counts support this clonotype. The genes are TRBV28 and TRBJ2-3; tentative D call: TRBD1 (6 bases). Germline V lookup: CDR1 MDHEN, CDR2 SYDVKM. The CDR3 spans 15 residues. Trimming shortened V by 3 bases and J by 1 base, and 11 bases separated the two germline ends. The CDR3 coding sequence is TGTGCCAGCAGTTTCGAGGGGGTAGGCACAGATACGCAGTATTTT. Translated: CASSFEGVGTDTQYF.

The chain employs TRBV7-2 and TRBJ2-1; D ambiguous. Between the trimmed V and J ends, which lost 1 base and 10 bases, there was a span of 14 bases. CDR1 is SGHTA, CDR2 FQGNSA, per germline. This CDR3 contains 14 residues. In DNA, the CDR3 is TGTGCCAGCAGCTTAGACATAAACGGTAACGAGCAGTTCTTC. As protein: CASSLDINGNEQFF.

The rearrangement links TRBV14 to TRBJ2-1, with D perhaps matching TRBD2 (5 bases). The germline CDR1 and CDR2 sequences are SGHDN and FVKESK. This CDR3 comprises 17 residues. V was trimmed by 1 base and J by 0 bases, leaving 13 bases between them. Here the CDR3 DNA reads TGTGCCAGCAGCCAAGGGGTCGGGAAGGGCTCCTACAATGAGCAGTTCTTC. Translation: CASSQGVGKGSYNEQFF.

In nucleotides, the CDR3 is TGCAGTGCTAGAGCCCCCGGCAGCAACTATCAAAACATTCAGTACTTC. This sequence encodes CSARAPGSNYQNIQYF. The chain joins TRBV20-1 to TRBJ2-7; D call uncertain. Matching the DNA end better, TRBJ2-4 makes the J call doubtful. This CDR3 has 16 amino acids. Germline lookup yields CDR1 DFQATT and CDR2 SNEGSKA (reference sequence).

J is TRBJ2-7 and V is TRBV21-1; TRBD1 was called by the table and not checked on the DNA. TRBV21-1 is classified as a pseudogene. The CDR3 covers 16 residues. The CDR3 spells CASSKGKGQGCYEQYF. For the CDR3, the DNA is TGTGCCAGCAGCAAAGGGAAGGGACAGGGTTGCTACGAGCAGTACTTC.

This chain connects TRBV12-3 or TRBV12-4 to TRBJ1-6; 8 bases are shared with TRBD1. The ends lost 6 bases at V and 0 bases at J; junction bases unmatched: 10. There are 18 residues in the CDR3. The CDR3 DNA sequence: TGTGCCAGCAGGGGGGGGGACAGGACGAGCTCCTATAATTCACCCCTCCACTTT. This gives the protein CASRGGDRTSSYNSPLHF.

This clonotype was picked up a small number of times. The CDR3 DNA sequence: TGTGCCAGCAGTCCCGGGGGTCGATCCTACGAGCAGTACTTC. Its translation is CASSPGGRSYEQYF. The chain couples TRBV28 to TRBJ2-7, with a possible D match to TRBD2 (6 bases). Per the germline V gene, CDR1 is MDHEN and CDR2 is SYDVKM. The ends were cut back, 5 bases at V and 1 base at J, with 12 bases in the middle. The CDR3 contains 14 residues.

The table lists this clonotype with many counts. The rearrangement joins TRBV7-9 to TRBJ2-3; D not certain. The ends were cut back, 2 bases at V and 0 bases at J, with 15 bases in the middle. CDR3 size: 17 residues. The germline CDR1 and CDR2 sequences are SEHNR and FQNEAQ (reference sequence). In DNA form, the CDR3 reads TGTGCCAGCAGCTTAAGCACCCGATTTCATAGCACAGATACGCAGTATTTT. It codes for CASSLSTRFHSTDTQYF.

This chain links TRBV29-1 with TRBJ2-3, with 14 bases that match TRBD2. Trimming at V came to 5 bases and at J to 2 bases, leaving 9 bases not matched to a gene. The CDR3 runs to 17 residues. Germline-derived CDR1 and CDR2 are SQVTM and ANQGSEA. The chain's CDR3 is CSVRGLAGVSLTDTQYF. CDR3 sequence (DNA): TGCAGCGTTCGGGGACTAGCGGGAGTTTCTCTCACAGATACGCAGTATTTT.

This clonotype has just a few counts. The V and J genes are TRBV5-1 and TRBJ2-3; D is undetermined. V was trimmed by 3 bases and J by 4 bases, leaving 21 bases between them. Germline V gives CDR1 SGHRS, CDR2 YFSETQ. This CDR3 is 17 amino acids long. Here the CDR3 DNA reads TGCGCCAGCAGCTATACCGGGCCCACGAGGAGAGCAGATACGCAGTATTTT. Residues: CASSYTGPTRRADTQYF.

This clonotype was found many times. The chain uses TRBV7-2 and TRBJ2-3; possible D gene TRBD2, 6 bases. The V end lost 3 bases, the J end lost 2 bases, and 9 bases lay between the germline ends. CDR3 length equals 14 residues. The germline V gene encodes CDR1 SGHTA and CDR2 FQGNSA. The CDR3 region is CASSFSSATDTQYF. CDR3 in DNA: TGTGCCAGCAGCTTTTCTAGCGCCACAGATACGCAGTATTTT.

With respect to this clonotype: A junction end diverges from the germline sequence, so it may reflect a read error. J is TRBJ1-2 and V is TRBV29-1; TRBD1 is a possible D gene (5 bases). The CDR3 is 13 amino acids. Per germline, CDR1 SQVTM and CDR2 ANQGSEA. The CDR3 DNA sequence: TGCAGCGTTGGGGGACTACACGGCTATGGCTGCACCTTC. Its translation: CSVGGLHGYGCTF.

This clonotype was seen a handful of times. The CDR3 sequence: CASVGEMNTEAFF. CDR3 DNA: TGTGCCAGCGTAGGCGAAATGAACACTGAAGCTTTCTTT. V gene TRBV27 combines with J gene TRBJ1-1; D gene ambiguous. V was cut by 8 bases and J by 0 bases, with 10 bases left in between. Per germline, CDR1 MNHEY and CDR2 SMNVEV (reference sequence). This CDR3 is 13 amino acids long.

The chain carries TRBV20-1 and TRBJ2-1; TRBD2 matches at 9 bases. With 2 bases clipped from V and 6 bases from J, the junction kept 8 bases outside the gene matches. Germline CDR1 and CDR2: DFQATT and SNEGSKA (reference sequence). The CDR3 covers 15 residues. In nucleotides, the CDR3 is TGCAGTGCTAGACCCCTAGCGGGACCCTCCAATGAGCAGTTCTTC. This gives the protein CSARPLAGPSNEQFF.

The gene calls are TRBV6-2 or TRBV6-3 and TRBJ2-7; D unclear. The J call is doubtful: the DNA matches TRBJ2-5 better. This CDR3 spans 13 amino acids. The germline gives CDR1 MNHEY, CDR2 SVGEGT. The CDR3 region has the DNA TGTGCCAGCAGTTATGCGATGAGGGAGACCCAGTACTTC. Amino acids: CASSYAMRETQYF.

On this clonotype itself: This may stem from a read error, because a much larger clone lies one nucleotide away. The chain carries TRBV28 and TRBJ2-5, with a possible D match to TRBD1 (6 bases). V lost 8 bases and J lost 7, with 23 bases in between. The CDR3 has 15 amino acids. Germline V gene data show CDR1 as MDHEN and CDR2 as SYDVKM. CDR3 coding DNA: TGTGCCAGCGGCCCAGACAGGCCCCCATTGTGGACCCAGTACTTC. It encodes CASGPDRPPLWTQYF.

The CDR3 region has the DNA TGTGCCAGCAGCTCCCTCCCGAACACTGAAGCTTTCTTT. It codes for CASSSLPNTEAFF. The chain links TRBV7-2 to TRBJ1-1; unclear D gene. The ends were cut back, 4 bases at V and 1 base at J, with 7 bases in the middle. The CDR3 is 13 amino acids. Germline lookup yields CDR1 SGHTA and CDR2 FQGNSA.

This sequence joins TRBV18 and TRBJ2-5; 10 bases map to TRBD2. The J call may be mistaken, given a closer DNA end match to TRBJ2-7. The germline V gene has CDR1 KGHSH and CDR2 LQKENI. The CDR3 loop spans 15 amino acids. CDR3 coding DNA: TGTGCCAGCTCACCATGGACTAGCGGTGAATACGAGCAGTACTTC. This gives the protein CASSPWTSGEYEQYF.